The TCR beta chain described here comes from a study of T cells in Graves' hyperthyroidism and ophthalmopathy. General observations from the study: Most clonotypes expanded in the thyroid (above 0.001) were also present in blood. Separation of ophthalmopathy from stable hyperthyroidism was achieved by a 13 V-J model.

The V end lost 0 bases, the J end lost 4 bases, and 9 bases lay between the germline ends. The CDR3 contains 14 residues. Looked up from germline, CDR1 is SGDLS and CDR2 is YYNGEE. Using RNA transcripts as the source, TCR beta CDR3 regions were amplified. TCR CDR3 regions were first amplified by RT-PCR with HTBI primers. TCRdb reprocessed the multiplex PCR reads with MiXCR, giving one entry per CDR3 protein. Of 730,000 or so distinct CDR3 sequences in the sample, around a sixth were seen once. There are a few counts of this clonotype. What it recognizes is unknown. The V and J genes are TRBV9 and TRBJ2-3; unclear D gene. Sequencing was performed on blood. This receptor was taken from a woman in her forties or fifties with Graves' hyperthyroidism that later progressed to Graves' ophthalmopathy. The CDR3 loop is CASSVAAYADTQYF. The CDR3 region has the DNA TGTGCCAGCAGCGTAGCTGCTTATGCAGATACGCAGTATTTT. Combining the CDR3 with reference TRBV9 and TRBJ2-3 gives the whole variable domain DSGVTQTPKHLITATGQRVTLRCSPRSGDLSVYWYQQSLDQGLQFLIQYYNGEERAKGNILERFSAQQFPDLHSELNLSSLELGDSALYFCASSVAAYADTQYFGPGTRLTVL.